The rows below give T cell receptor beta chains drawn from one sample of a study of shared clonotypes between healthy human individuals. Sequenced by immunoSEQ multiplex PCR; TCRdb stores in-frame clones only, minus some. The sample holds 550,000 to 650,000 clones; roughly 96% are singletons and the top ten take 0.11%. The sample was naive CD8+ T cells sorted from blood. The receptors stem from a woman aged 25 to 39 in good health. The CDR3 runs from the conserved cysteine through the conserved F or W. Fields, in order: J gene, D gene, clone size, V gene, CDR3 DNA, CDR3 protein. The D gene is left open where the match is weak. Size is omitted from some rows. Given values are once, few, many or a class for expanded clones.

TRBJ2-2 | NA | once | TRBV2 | TGTGCCAGCTCTGGGAACACCGGGGAGCTGTTTTTT | CASSGNTGELFF
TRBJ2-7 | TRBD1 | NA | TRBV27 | TGTGCCAGCAGTTTTTCTAGGGGACAGGAAGAATACGAGCAGTACTTC | CASSFSRGQEEYEQYF
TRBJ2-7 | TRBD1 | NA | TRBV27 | TGTGCCAGCAGCACAATAGGGACAGGGAGCGACGAGCAGTACTTC | CASSTIGTGSDEQYF
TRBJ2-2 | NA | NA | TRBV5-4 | TGTGCCAGCAGCTACACGGGGGCGGGCACCGGGGAGCTGTTTTTT | CASSYTGAGTGELFF
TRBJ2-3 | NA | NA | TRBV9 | TGTGCCAGCAGCGTAGCGGGGTTAGGAGATACGCAGTATTTT | CASSVAGLGDTQYF
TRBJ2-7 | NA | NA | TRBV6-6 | TGTGCCAGCAGGGAGGACGGATCCTACGAGCAGTACTTC | CASREDGSYEQYF
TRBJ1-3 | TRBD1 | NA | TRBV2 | TGTGCCAGCAGTGAAGGGACAGGATGGATCTCTGGAAACACCATATATTTT | CASSEGTGWISGNTIYF
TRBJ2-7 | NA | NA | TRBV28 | TGTGCCAGCAGGTCGAGGGGGGACGTCTACGAGCAGTACTTC | CASRSRGDVYEQYF
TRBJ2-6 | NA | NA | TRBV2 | TGTGCCAGCAGTGAAGCGCCCGGCTCTGGGGCCAACGTCCTGACTTTC | CASSEAPGSGANVLTF
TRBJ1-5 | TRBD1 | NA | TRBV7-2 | TGTGCCAGCAGCTTAGCTACCGGGACAGGGGCGAGCAATCAGCCCCAGCATTTT | CASSLATGTGASNQPQHF
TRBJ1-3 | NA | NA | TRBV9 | TGTGCCAGCAGCAACGACAGGTCCTTCTCTGGAAACACCATATATTTT | CASSNDRSFSGNTIYF
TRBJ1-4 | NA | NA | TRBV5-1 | TGCGCCAGCAGCGGGGACGGTGGCCTTGAAAAACTGTTTTTT | CASSGDGGLEKLFF
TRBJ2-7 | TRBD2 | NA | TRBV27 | TGTGCCAGCAGTCCATCTAGCGGGACTACCTACGAGCAGTACTTC | CASSPSSGTTYEQYF
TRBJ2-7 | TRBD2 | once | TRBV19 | TGTGCCAGTAGTATTTCGGCGGGAGAAATCCCTTACGAGCAGTACTTC | CASSISAGEIPYEQYF
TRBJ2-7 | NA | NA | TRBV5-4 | TGTGCCAGCAGCGCACACTACGAGCAGTACTTC | CASSAHYEQYF
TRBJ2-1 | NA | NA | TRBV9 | TGTGCCAGCAGCGTAGAGGCGATACAATACTACAATGAGCAGTTCTTC | CASSVEAIQYYNEQFF
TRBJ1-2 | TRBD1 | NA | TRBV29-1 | TGCAGCGTTGGGGACAGGACACACTATGGCTACACCTTC | CSVGDRTHYGYTF
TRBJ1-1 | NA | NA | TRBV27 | TGTGCCAGCAGTTCGGGTGGGGGGGCGACTGAAGCTTTCTTT | CASSSGGGATEAFF
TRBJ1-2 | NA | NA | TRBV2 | TGTGCCAGCATTACTTCCGGGAGGGAGGCTGATGGCTACACCTTC | CASITSGREADGYTF
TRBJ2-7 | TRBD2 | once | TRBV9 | TGTGCCAGCAGCGTAGCCTCCGGGACTAGACACGAGCAGTACTTC | CASSVASGTRHEQYF
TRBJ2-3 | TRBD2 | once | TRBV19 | TGTGCCAGTAGTTCACTAGCGGGAGCTCCCGCAGATACGCAGTATTTT | CASSSLAGAPADTQYF
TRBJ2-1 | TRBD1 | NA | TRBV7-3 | TGTGCCAGCAGCTTAATTGGGACAGGGGGTCTTGATGAGCAGTTCTTC | CASSLIGTGGLDEQFF
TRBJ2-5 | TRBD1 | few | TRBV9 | TGTGCCAGCAGCGTAGCCGGGACAGGAGTAGAGACCCAGTACTTC | CASSVAGTGVETQYF
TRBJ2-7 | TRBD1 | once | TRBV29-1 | TGCAGCGTTGAAGAGACAGGGAAACCCTACGAGCAGTACTTC | CSVEETGKPYEQYF
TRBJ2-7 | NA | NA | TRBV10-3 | TGTGCCATCAGTGACATGGGGACAACATCATACGAGCAGTACTTC | CAISDMGTTSYEQYF
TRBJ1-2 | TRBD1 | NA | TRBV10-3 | TGTGCCATCCAGGAGGGGGCAGGGGGGTATGGCTACACCTTC | CAIQEGAGGYGYTF
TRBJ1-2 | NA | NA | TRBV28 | TGTGCCAGCAGTTCGTTGGGACTCTTTAACTATGGCTACACCTTC | CASSSLGLFNYGYTF
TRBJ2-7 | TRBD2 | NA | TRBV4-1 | TGCGCCAGCAGCACGGGGACTAGCGGGAGAGCGGGCGCGTACGAGCAGTACTTC | CASSTGTSGRAGAYEQYF
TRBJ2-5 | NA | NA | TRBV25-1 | TGTGCCAGCAGGGGGGACCACCAAGAGACCCAGTACTTC | CASRGDHQETQYF
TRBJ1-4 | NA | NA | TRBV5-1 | TGCGCCAGCAGCCTGTCCGGGACAAGGCGTGAAAAACTGTTTTTT | CASSLSGTRREKLFF
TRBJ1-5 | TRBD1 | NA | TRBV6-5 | TGTGCCAGCAGCCAGACAGGGCATAGCAATCAGCCCCAGCATTTT | CASSQTGHSNQPQHF
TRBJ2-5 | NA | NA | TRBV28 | TGTGCCAGTTCGGGTGGGGAGCGCCAAGAGACCCAGTACTTC | CASSGGERQETQYF
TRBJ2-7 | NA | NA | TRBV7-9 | TGTGCCAGCAGCACGGTGGAAGAGCAGTACTTC | CASSTVEEQYF
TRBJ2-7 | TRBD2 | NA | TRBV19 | TGTGCCAGTAGTATGGCCACTAGCGGCTACGAGCAGTACTTC | CASSMATSGYEQYF
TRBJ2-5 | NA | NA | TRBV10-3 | TGTGCCATCAGTGAGGTCAGGGAAGAGACCCAGTACTTC | CAISEVREETQYF
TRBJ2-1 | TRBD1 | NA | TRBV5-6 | TGTGCCAGCAGCTTTACGACAGGGACCGAGCAGTTCTTC | CASSFTTGTEQFF
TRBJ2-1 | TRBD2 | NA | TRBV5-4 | TGTGCCAGCAGCAATAGCGGGACTTACAATGAGCAGTTCTTC | CASSNSGTYNEQFF
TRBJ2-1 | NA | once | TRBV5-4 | TGTGCCAGCAGCTTGGTGGGACCTTACAATGAGCAGTTCTTC | CASSLVGPYNEQFF
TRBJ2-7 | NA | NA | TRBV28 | TGTGCCAGCAGGCGTCTTCGGGGCGGTCCCTACGAGCAGTACTTC | CASRRLRGGPYEQYF
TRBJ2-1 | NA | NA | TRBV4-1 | TGCGCCAGCAGCCTGGGACTGCCTCCTGGCAATGAGCAGTTCTTC | CASSLGLPPGNEQFF
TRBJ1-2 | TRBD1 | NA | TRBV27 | TGTGCCACCAAACTTCTGACAGGGCACTATGGCTACACCTTC | CATKLLTGHYGYTF
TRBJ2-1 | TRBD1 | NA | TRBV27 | TGTGCCAGCAGTCCCGGGACAGGGGGTTACAATGAGCAGTTCTTC | CASSPGTGGYNEQFF
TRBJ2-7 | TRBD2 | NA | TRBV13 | TGTGCCAGCAGCTCCCGACTAGCGGGGGTTTACGAGCAGTACTTC | CASSSRLAGVYEQYF
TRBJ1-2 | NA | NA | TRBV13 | TGTGCCAGCAGCTACAAGGGGGGTACTAACTATGGCTACACCTTC | CASSYKGGTNYGYTF
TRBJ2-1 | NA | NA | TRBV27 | TGTGCCAGCAGTTTTACGGGTAACAATGAGCAGTTCTTC | CASSFTGNNEQFF
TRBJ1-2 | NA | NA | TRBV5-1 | TGCGCCAGCAGCGGAGGCAGGGACCACTATGGCTACACCTTC | CASSGGRDHYGYTF
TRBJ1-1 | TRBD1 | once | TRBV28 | TGTGCCAGCCAGGGGGGGAACACTGAAGCTTTCTTT | CASQGGNTEAFF
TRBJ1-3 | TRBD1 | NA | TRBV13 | TGTGCCAGCAGCTCAGGCAGGGGGAGATTTGGAAACACCATATATTTT | CASSSGRGRFGNTIYF
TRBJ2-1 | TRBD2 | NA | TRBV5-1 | TGCGCCAGCAGCTTGGGACCTAATAGGGGAGGGCTTATGAGGAATGAGCAGTTCTTC | CASSLGPNRGGLMRNEQFF
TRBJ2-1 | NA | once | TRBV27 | TGTGCCAGCAGTTTGGCGGGCTTTGGGGCCTACAATGAGCAGTTCTTC | CASSLAGFGAYNEQFF
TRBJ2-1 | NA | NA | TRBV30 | TGTGCCTGGAGTGTAGGGAGCGTGGAGCAGTTCTTC | CAWSVGSVEQFF
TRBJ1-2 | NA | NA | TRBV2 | TGTGCCAGCAGTGAGGATCATGGCAGGGGCTTCTCTAACTATGGCTACACCTTC | CASSEDHGRGFSNYGYTF
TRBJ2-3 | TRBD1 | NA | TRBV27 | TGTGCCAGCAGTTTTAACTTTGGACAGGCCCCTAGCACAGATACGCAGTATTTT | CASSFNFGQAPSTDTQYF
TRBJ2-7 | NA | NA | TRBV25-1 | TGTGCCAGTAGGACCAGCTCCTACGAGCAGTACTTC | CASRTSSYEQYF
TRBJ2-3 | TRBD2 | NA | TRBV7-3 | TGTGCCAGCAGCTCTACGGGACTAGCAGCTAGCACAGATACGCAGTATTTT | CASSSTGLAASTDTQYF